The TCR beta chain under discussion was sequenced for a study of cytotoxic CD8 clonotypes in ibrutinib-treated CLL. Overall study: Across the patients, roughly 10 were relapsed/refractory, approximately 15 treatment-naive and roughly 18 IGHV unmutated.

Only in-frame clones appear in the TCRdb table, and some are missing; sequencing was by immunoSEQ multiplex PCR. The sample has about 40,000 clones, approximately 71% seen once. With 0 bases removed from V and 3 bases from J, the gap between germline ends came to 21 bases. The CDR3 totals 18 residues. Germline V CDR1 and CDR2: MGHDK, SYGVNS. For this clone: What it binds is not known.

Study conclusions and caveats: Contraction or stability on treatment characterized the public clonotypes, which were uncommon. Sampling times differed between sustained-remission and progressing patients.

The receptor comes from a human donor with chronic lymphocytic leukemia. This chain links TRBV25-1 with TRBJ2-7; D is ambiguous. Sequenced material: PBMCs, taken at disease progression, from a patient treated with ibrutinib. Here the CDR3 reads CASSEYSSATHQNYEQYF. In DNA form, the CDR3 reads TGTGCCAGCAGTGAATATTCCTCCGCAACTCACCAAAACTACGAGCAGTACTTC.